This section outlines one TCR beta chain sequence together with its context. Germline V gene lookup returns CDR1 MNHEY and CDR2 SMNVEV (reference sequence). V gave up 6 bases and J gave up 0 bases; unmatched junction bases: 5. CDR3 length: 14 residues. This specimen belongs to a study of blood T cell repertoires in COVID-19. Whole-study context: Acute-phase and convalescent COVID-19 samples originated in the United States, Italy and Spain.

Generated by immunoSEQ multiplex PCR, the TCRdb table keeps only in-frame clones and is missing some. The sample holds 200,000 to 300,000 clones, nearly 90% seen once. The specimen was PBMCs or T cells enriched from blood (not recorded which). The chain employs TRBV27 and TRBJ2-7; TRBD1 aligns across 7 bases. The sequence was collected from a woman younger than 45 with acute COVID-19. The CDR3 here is CASRNRGFSYEQYF. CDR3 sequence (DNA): TGTGCCAGCAGGAACAGGGGTTTCTCCTACGAGCAGTACTTC.